One sample yielded the 27 T cell receptor beta chains listed below, sequenced in a study of T cells in Graves' hyperthyroidism and ophthalmopathy. RNA transcripts were the template for amplifying TCR beta CDR3 regions. With the HTBI primer set, the TCR CDR3 went through a first round of RT-PCR. One entry per CDR3 protein results from TCRdb running MiXCR on the multiplex PCR reads. The table shows about 600,000 distinct CDR3 sequences, with around 15% occurring only once. Sequences were obtained from blood. The source is a woman aged 35 to 49 with Graves' ophthalmopathy.

This clonotype has a count of ten or more. This sequence joins TRBV2 and TRBJ1-3; no definite D call. Germline lookup yields CDR1 SNHLY and CDR2 FYNNEI. The CDR3 covers 13 residues. The V gene lost 4 bases and the J gene lost 7 bases, with 11 bases spanning the gap. CDR3 in DNA: TGTGCCAGCAGTGTTGGTCAGGCGAACACCATATATTTT. Its protein is CASSVGQANTIYF.

The chain is built from TRBV12-5 and TRBJ1-1; TRBD1 might be the D (5 bases). Per germline, CDR1 LGHNT and CDR2 FRNRAP. The CDR3 is made up of 12 amino acids. Trimming pared 3 bases from V and 5 bases from J, leaving 7 bases between. The CDR3 reads CASGLGETEAFF. The CDR3 DNA sequence: TGTGCTAGTGGTTTAGGGGAAACTGAAGCTTTCTTT.

This clonotype has at least ten counts. The chain is built from TRBV18 and TRBJ1-1; perhaps TRBD1 as D (6 bases). CDR3 size: 17 residues. V was pared by 3 bases and J by 3 bases, with 20 bases between. Germline CDR1 KGHSH, CDR2 LQKENI. In nucleotides, the CDR3 is TGTGCCAGCTCACCGCCTAAGCGACAGGAAGGGGACACTGAAGCTTTCTTT. It encodes CASSPPKRQEGDTEAFF.

This clonotype was observed a few times. The J gene is TRBJ2-1, the V gene TRBV28; possibly TRBD1 for D (5 bases). Germline assignment: CDR1 MDHEN and CDR2 SYDVKM. The CDR3 is made up of 11 amino acids. With 6 bases removed from V and 13 bases from J, the gap between germline ends came to 13 bases. CDR3 nucleotide sequence: TGTGCCAGCAGCCCCAGGGTAGAACAGTTCTTC. As protein: CASSPRVEQFF.

This clonotype was detected only a few times. The rearrangement links TRBV30 to TRBJ2-1; 11 bases match TRBD2. This CDR3 is built from 13 residues. Germline lookup yields CDR1 GTSNPN and CDR2 SVGIG (reference sequence). Unmatched junction bases numbered 8, after V lost 7 bases and J lost 9 bases. The CDR3 reads CASTSGVFGEQFF. The CDR3, as DNA: TGTGCCTCGACTAGCGGGGTATTCGGTGAGCAGTTCTTC.

This rearrangement joins TRBV20-1 to TRBJ1-2; no firm D call. The germline V gene has CDR1 DFQATT and CDR2 SNEGSKA (reference sequence). The CDR3 contains 12 residues. Trimming pared 1 base from V and 6 bases from J, leaving 9 bases between. The CDR3: CSARGNLNGYTF. The CDR3 coding sequence is TGCAGTGCTAGAGGAAACTTAAATGGCTACACCTTC.

This clonotype was detected only a few times. The rearrangement joins TRBV20-1 to TRBJ2-5; D may be TRBD2 (5 bases). V shed 0 bases and J shed 3 bases, with 14 bases lying between them. The CDR3 extends over 15 amino acids. CDR1 and CDR2 from the germline V gene are DFQATT and SNEGSKA (reference sequence). CDR3 sequence reads: CSARDSGTGEETQYF. CDR3 coding DNA: TGCAGTGCTAGAGATTCGGGTACCGGGGAAGAGACCCAGTACTTC.

This clonotype was detected ten times or more. V gene TRBV18 combines with J gene TRBJ1-4; tentative D call: TRBD1 (5 bases). The ends were cut back, 0 bases at V and 7 bases at J, with 12 bases in the middle. The germline gives CDR1 KGHSH, CDR2 LQKENI. The CDR3 covers 15 residues. The CDR3 sequence is CASSPPSRAGEKLFF. The CDR3 coding sequence is TGTGCCAGCTCACCACCGTCCAGGGCGGGTGAAAAACTGTTTTTT.

This clonotype was counted many times. The gene calls are TRBV24-1 and TRBJ2-7; D not resolved. Deletions cut 2 bases from V and 4 bases from J, with 11 bases between. CDR3 length equals 14 residues. Per germline, CDR1 KGHDR and CDR2 SFDVKD. The CDR3 DNA follows: TGTGCCACCAGTGATTCTGACATACCATACGAGCAGTACTTC. It translates to CATSDSDIPYEQYF.

This chain links TRBV18 with TRBJ2-2; tentatively, D is TRBD1 (7 bases). The CDR3 consists of 16 residues. V was trimmed by 3 bases and J by 6 bases, leaving 17 bases between them. Germline V gene data show CDR1 as KGHSH and CDR2 as LQKENI. The CDR3: CASSPQGGGVAGELFF. The CDR3 coding sequence is TGTGCCAGCTCACCTCAAGGAGGGGGCGTTGCCGGGGAGCTGTTTTTT.

This clonotype appeared a few times. The chain combines TRBV19 with TRBJ2-2; 9 nucleotides agree with TRBD2. CDR1 is LNHDA and CDR2 is SQIVND in the germline V gene (reference sequence). With V trimmed by 3 bases and J by 5 bases, 7 bases remained unmatched. The CDR3 has 16 amino acids. CDR3 loop: CASSIGGTSRTGELFF. The DNA of the CDR3 is TGTGCCAGTAGTATTGGCGGGACTAGCCGAACCGGGGAGCTGTTTTTT.

This clonotype was detected many times. The chain combines TRBV5-1 with TRBJ2-1; either TRBD1 or TRBD2 may supply D (5 bases each). Germline loops: CDR1 SGHRS, CDR2 YFSETQ. Trimming shortened V by 0 bases and J by 7 bases, and 11 bases separated the two germline ends. The CDR3 is made up of 14 amino acids. The CDR3 DNA reads TGCGCCAGCAGCTTGGACGGGGCTCGTAATGAGCAGTTCTTC. As protein: CASSLDGARNEQFF.

This clonotype was detected a few times. This rearrangement joins TRBV5-1 to TRBJ2-3; no firm D call. The germline V and J ends were trimmed by 4 bases and 2 bases, with 20 bases remaining between them. Germline CDR1 and CDR2: SGHRS and YFSETQ. The CDR3 has 17 amino acids. The CDR3: CASSTVAIGHPTDTQYF. Here the CDR3 DNA reads TGCGCCAGCAGCACTGTTGCCATAGGCCATCCCACAGATACGCAGTATTTT. The variable domain in full, completed from reference TRBV5-1 and TRBJ2-3, reads KAGVTQTPRYLIKTRGQQVTLSCSPISGHRSVSWYQQTPGQGLQFLFEYFSETQRNKGNFPGRFSGRQFSNSRSEMNVSTLELGDSALYLCASSTVAIGHPTDTQYFGPGTRLTVL.

The genes are TRBV10-3 and TRBJ1-4, with 7 bases that match TRBD1. CDR3 length: 17 residues. Germline values: CDR1 ENHRY, CDR2 SYGVKD. The junction had 10 bases not matched to a gene; V was cut back by 3 bases and J by 3 bases. The CDR3 coding sequence is TGTGCCATCAGTGAAGTAGTCTCGGGACAGTCTAATGAAAAACTGTTTTTT. This gives the protein CAISEVVSGQSNEKLFF.

The rearrangement uses TRBV6-2 or TRBV6-3 and TRBJ1-3, with 10 bases fitting TRBD1. The CDR3 loop spans 14 amino acids. The V segment lost 8 bases and the J segment 5 bases; nucleotides outside the gene matches: 6. Germline-derived CDR1 and CDR2 are MNHEY and SVGEGT. CDR3 nucleotides: TGTGCCAGCCGACCGGGACAGGGGAGAAACACCATATATTTT. It yields the protein CASRPGQGRNTIYF.

V gene TRBV6-1 combines with J gene TRBJ2-5, with D unclear. The V and J ends lost 5 bases and 5 bases respectively, with 15 bases between them. The CDR3 runs 14 residues. Germline CDR1 is MNHNS and CDR2 is SASEGT. CDR3 bases: TGTGCCAGCAGTTCGTCCTTGGGCCGGGAGACCCAGTACTTC. Its protein product is CASSSSLGRETQYF.

This clonotype showed up many times. The gene calls are TRBV9 and TRBJ1-1, with D uncertain. Germline V gene lookup returns CDR1 SGDLS and CDR2 YYNGEE. V was clipped by 1 base and J by 1 base, with 5 bases between them. The CDR3 extends over 13 amino acids. CDR3 DNA sequence: TGTGCCAGCAGCGTATTACAGAACACTGAAGCTTTCTTT. Translated, it gives CASSVLQNTEAFF.

CDR3 loop: CASPKGLAGEGEQFF. The CDR3 coding sequence is TGTGCCAGCCCGAAAGGACTAGCGGGGGAAGGGGAGCAGTTCTTC. The J gene is TRBJ2-1, the V gene TRBV18; TRBD2 agrees at 13 bases. The germline V gene encodes CDR1 KGHSH and CDR2 LQKENI. The CDR3 is made up of 15 amino acids. V was pared by 8 bases and J by 10 bases, with 11 bases of the junction left unmatched.

Ten or more counts support this clonotype. The chain employs TRBV5-1 and TRBJ2-7; 7 bases line up with TRBD1. The CDR3 totals 16 residues. CDR1 is SGHRS and CDR2 is YFSETQ in the germline V gene. V shed 0 bases, J shed 5 bases, and the junction held 11 bases outside the gene matches. CDR3 protein: CASSLGGDRVFDEQYF. The CDR3 bases are TGCGCCAGCAGCTTGGGGGGAGACAGGGTATTCGACGAGCAGTACTTC. Full variable domain (rest looked up from reference TRBV5-1 and TRBJ2-7): KAGVTQTPRYLIKTRGQQVTLSCSPISGHRSVSWYQQTPGQGLQFLFEYFSETQRNKGNFPGRFSGRQFSNSRSEMNVSTLELGDSALYLCASSLGGDRVFDEQYFGPGTRLTVT.

The chain has TRBV6-1 and TRBJ2-5, with a tentative D call TRBD1 (5 bases). Germline lookup yields CDR1 MNHNS and CDR2 SASEGT. V was shortened by 10 bases and J by 5 bases, with 17 bases between the two germline ends. The CDR3 has 13 amino acids. The CDR3 DNA is TGTGCCACCTTCAGGGCCTTCGGGGAGACCCAGTACTTC. As protein: CATFRAFGETQYF.

This clonotype was recorded a few times. Germline is not matched at one junction end, which may reflect a read error. V and J are TRBV7-9 and TRBJ1-3; no definite D call. This CDR3 comprises 14 residues. Germline-derived CDR1 and CDR2 are SEHNR and FQNEAQ (reference sequence). CDR3 region: CASSVIDSRNTIYF. CDR3 sequence (DNA): TGTGCCAGCAGCGTTATTGACTCTCGAAACACCATATATTTT.

This clonotype has ten or more counts. The V call is TRBV18, the J call TRBJ1-1; possibly TRBD1 for D (5 bases). Germline V lookup: CDR1 KGHSH, CDR2 LQKENI. Trimming cost V 5 bases and J 8 bases, with 18 bases left between them. The CDR3 consists of 14 residues. As DNA, the CDR3 is TGTGCCAGCTCAATCGGGACGGGGGAGAGAGAAGCTTTCTTT. It translates to CASSIGTGEREAFF.

This clonotype was detected ten times or more. The chain uses TRBV30 and TRBJ1-2; D may be TRBD1 (5 bases). V lost 2 bases, J lost 7 bases, and 11 bases lay in between. This CDR3 comprises 12 residues. Germline V gene lookup returns CDR1 GTSNPN and CDR2 SVGIG (reference sequence). As DNA, the CDR3 is TGTGCCTGGAGTCCCGGGGGAGGTGGCTACACCTTC. It is translated as CAWSPGGGGYTF.

This clonotype was counted many times. This may stem from a read error, because a much larger clone lies one nucleotide away. V gene TRBV3-1 combines with J gene TRBJ2-2; D gene uncertain. Germline V gene data show CDR1 as LGHDT and CDR2 as YNNKEL (reference sequence). The CDR3 has 14 amino acids. With 1 base removed from V and 1 base from J, the gap between germline ends came to 4 bases. In DNA form, the CDR3 reads TGTGCCAGCAGCCAAGCCCTGAACACCGGGGAGCTGTTTTTT. Its protein product is CASSQALNTGELFF.

This clonotype is a singleton in its sample. A read error is possible here, since a much larger clone lies one base away. V usage is TRBV5-1 and J usage is TRBJ2-1; 10 bases align to TRBD2. Germline CDR1 reads SGHRS; CDR2 reads YFSETQ. The CDR3 consists of 15 residues. After removal of 5 bases from V and 5 bases from J, the junction contained 7 bases not matched to a gene. The CDR3, as DNA: TGCGCCAGCAGTTCTTGGACTAGCGGCCACAATGAGCAGTTCTTC. This sequence encodes CASSSWTSGHNEQFF.

In this sample, this clonotype turned up many times. The gene calls are TRBV11-2 and TRBJ1-1; TRBD1 might be the D (5 bases). V gave up 4 bases and J gave up 4 bases, with 16 bases separating them. This CDR3 is 15 amino acids long. Germline V gene data show CDR1 as SGHAT and CDR2 as FQNNGV. This chain's CDR3 is CASSSQGRGVTEAFF. CDR3 in DNA: TGTGCCAGCAGCTCCCAAGGTAGGGGCGTCACTGAAGCTTTCTTT. Full variable domain (remainder filled in from reference TRBV11-2 and TRBJ1-1): EAGVAQSPRYKIIEKRQSVAFWCNPISGHATLYWYQQILGQGPKLLIQFQNNGVVDDSQLPKDRFSAERLKGVDSTLKIQPAKLEDSAVYLCASSSQGRGVTEAFFGQGTRLTVV.

This clonotype was observed once. The gene calls are TRBV6-4 and TRBJ2-1, with D tentatively TRBD2 (6 bases). Germline CDR1 is MRHNA and CDR2 is SNTAGT. Between the trimmed V and J ends, which lost 4 bases and 7 bases, there was a span of 23 bases. The CDR3 extends over 17 amino acids. The CDR3, as DNA: TGTGCCAGCAGTGGCCCCCGACTAGAAAGCTATCAGAATGAGCAGTTCTTC. It encodes CASSGPRLESYQNEQFF.